This entry lists 14 T cell receptor beta chains sequenced from one sample in a study of blood T cell repertoires in COVID-19. Repertoires were generated with immunoSEQ multiplex PCR, while TCRdb's copy carries only in-frame clones and drops some. The top ten clones hold roughly 15% of a sample with some 200,000 clones, 80% to 85% of them seen once. The sample was peripheral blood. The receptors here all came from a woman aged 65 to 85 with COVID-19, enrolled during active disease.

The chain carries TRBV4-1 and TRBJ2-1; D unclear. The CDR3 has 12 residues. V shed 0 bases and J shed 15 bases, with 12 bases lying between them. CDR1 and CDR2 (germline): MGHRA, YSYEKL. The CDR3 loop is CASSQDSGSLFF. The CDR3 DNA follows: TGCGCCAGCAGCCAAGACTCAGGTAGTCTGTTCTTC.

The V gene is TRBV11-2, the J gene TRBJ1-5; no firm D call. V was cut by 4 bases and J by 3 bases, with 7 bases left in between. The CDR3 is made up of 13 amino acids. Germline CDR1 and CDR2: SGHAT and FQNNGV. The CDR3 DNA is TGTGCCAGCAGCTCCGGGTACAATCAGCCCCAGCATTTT. This sequence encodes CASSSGYNQPQHF. The full variable domain, in which reference TRBV11-2 and TRBJ1-5 provide the parts outside the CDR3, is EAGVAQSPRYKIIEKRQSVAFWCNPISGHATLYWYQQILGQGPKLLIQFQNNGVVDDSQLPKDRFSAERLKGVDSTLKIQPAKLEDSAVYLCASSSGYNQPQHFGDGTRLSIL.

The chain joins TRBV28 to TRBJ2-3; D call uncertain. The CDR3 runs 11 residues. V was cut by 2 bases and J by 7 bases, with 4 bases left in between. Germline lookup yields CDR1 MDHEN and CDR2 SYDVKM. This CDR3 reads CASSLVNTQYF. Written as DNA, the CDR3 is TGTGCCAGCAGTTTAGTAAATACGCAGTATTTT. The full variable domain, completed using reference TRBV28 and TRBJ2-3, is DVKVTQSSRYLVKRTGEKVFLECVQDMDHENMFWYRQDPGLGLRLIYFSYDVKMKEKGDIPEGYSVSREKKERFSLILESASTNQTSMYLCASSLVNTQYFGPGTRLTVL.

The chain links TRBV19 to TRBJ2-5; 9 bases map to TRBD1. The germline V gene has CDR1 LNHDA and CDR2 SQIVND (reference sequence). Trimming cost V 5 bases and J 4 bases; bases outside gene matches: 5. The CDR3 runs 14 residues. This CDR3 is CASSSTGGRETQYF. The CDR3 DNA sequence: TGTGCCAGTAGTTCCACAGGGGGCCGAGAGACCCAGTACTTC. The variable domain in full, with the rest retrieved from reference TRBV19 and TRBJ2-5, is DGGITQSPKYLFRKEGQNVTLSCEQNLNHDAMYWYRQDPGQGLRLIYYSQIVNDFQKGDIAEGYSVSREKKESFPLTVTSAQKNPTAFYLCASSSTGGRETQYFGPGTRLLVL.

A single count supports this clone. The chain combines TRBV19 with TRBJ1-5, with a weak D call TRBD1 (5 bases). CDR1 and CDR2 (germline): LNHDA, SQIVND (reference sequence). The CDR3 consists of 13 residues. V was shortened by 5 bases and J by 5 bases, with 10 bases between the two germline ends. This CDR3 is CASSQDSYQPQHF. CDR3 bases: TGTGCCAGTAGTCAAGACAGTTATCAGCCCCAGCATTTT.

The chain carries TRBV5-1 and TRBJ1-5, with D perhaps TRBD1 (5 bases). The length of the CDR3 is 15 residues. In germline, CDR1 is SGHRS, CDR2 YFSETQ. Between the trimmed V and J ends, which lost 0 bases and 4 bases, there was a span of 11 bases. CDR3 nucleotides: TGCGCCAGCAGCTTGGAGGCAGGGAGGAATCAGCCCCAGCATTTT. Translating gives CASSLEAGRNQPQHF.

The V and J genes are TRBV19 and TRBJ2-7, with D tentatively TRBD2 (6 bases). CDR1 is LNHDA, CDR2 SQIVND, per germline (reference sequence). The CDR3 is 13 amino acids. V lost 3 bases and J lost 5, with 11 bases in between. In nucleotides, the CDR3 is TGTGCCAGTAGTATTTCCGGAGGGAACGAGCAGTACTTC. Translating it yields CASSISGGNEQYF.

DNA of the CDR3: TGTGCCAGTAGTCCGGGGTCTAATGAAAAACTGTTTTTT. It encodes CASSPGSNEKLFF. The gene calls are TRBV19 and TRBJ1-4; D unclear. This CDR3 is built from 13 residues. Trimming shortened V by 5 bases and J by 3 bases, and 7 bases separated the two germline ends. Germline loops: CDR1 LNHDA, CDR2 SQIVND (reference sequence). The full variable domain, rest sourced from reference TRBV19 and TRBJ1-4, is DGGITQSPKYLFRKEGQNVTLSCEQNLNHDAMYWYRQDPGQGLRLIYYSQIVNDFQKGDIAEGYSVSREKKESFPLTVTSAQKNPTAFYLCASSPGSNEKLFFGSGTQLSVL.

This clone occurred once. The gene calls are TRBV9 and TRBJ2-3; 10 nucleotides match TRBD2. CDR3 length equals 17 residues. CDR1 SGDLS and CDR2 YYNGEE come from the germline V gene. J was trimmed by 7 bases and V by 4 bases; bases with no gene match: 15. This CDR3 reads CASSPPGLSGGINTQYF. The CDR3 DNA reads as TGTGCCAGCAGCCCGCCCGGACTTAGCGGGGGGATAAATACGCAGTATTTT.

The chain links TRBV7-6 to TRBJ2-7; a possible D gene is TRBD2 (6 bases). Germline CDR1 and CDR2: SGHVS and FNYEAQ. Trimming left V 4 bases short and J 0 bases short, with 10 bases between. The CDR3 consists of 14 residues. CDR3 region: CASSSLGGSYEQYF. The CDR3 DNA reads as TGTGCCAGCAGCTCACTCGGGGGCTCCTACGAGCAGTACTTC.

The J gene is TRBJ1-3, the V gene TRBV6-5; unclear D gene. CDR3 length: 16 residues. Germline V CDR1 and CDR2: MNHEY, SVGAGI. Trimming removed 2 bases from V and 0 bases from J, with 11 bases in between. CDR3 DNA: TGTGCCAGCAGTTACGGGCAGATAAGCTCTGGAAACACCATATATTTT. As protein: CASSYGQISSGNTIYF.

This sequence joins TRBV3-1 (or the pseudogene TRBV3-2) and TRBJ1-2; D is uncertain. V was pared by 4 bases and J by 6 bases, with 21 bases between. The CDR3 covers 16 residues. The germline gives CDR1 LGHDT, CDR2 YNNKEL (reference sequence). Here the CDR3 reads CASSPSRTVQAHGYTF. DNA for the CDR3: TGTGCCAGCAGCCCAAGCAGAACGGTGCAGGCCCATGGCTACACCTTC.

This chain connects TRBV28 to TRBJ1-5; a weak D match, TRBD1 (6 bases). V was cut by 5 bases and J by 8 bases, with 10 bases left in between. CDR3 length: 12 residues. Germline V gene data show CDR1 as MDHEN and CDR2 as SYDVKM. The CDR3 spells CASSTRDKPQHF. The CDR3 DNA reads TGTGCCAGCAGTACCAGGGACAAGCCCCAGCATTTT.

The CDR3 nucleotides read TGTGCCAGCAGCTTTTCCTCACAGGGAGAGGAGACCCAGTACTTC. Translation: CASSFSSQGEETQYF. The V call is TRBV9, the J call TRBJ2-5; D perhaps matches TRBD1 (6 bases). In germline, CDR1 is SGDLS, CDR2 YYNGEE. The germline V and J ends were trimmed by 4 bases and 5 bases, with 18 bases remaining between them. The CDR3 runs to 15 residues.